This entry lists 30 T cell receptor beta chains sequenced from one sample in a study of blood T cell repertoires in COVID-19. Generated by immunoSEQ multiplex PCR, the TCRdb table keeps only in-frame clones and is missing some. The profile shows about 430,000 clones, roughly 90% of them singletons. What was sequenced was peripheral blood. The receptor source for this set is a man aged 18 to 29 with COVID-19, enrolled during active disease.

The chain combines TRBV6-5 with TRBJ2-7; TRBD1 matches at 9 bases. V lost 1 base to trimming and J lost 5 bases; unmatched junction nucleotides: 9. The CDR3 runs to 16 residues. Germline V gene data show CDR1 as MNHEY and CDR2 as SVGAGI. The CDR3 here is CASSYWGPGQGHEQYF. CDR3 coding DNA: TGTGCCAGCAGTTACTGGGGGCCGGGACAGGGTCACGAGCAGTACTTC.

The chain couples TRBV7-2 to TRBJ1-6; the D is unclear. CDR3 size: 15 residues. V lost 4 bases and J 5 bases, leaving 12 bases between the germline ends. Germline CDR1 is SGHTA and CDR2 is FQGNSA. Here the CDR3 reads CASSSQSIDNSPLHF. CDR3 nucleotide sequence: TGTGCCAGCAGCTCCCAAAGCATCGATAATTCACCCCTCCACTTT.

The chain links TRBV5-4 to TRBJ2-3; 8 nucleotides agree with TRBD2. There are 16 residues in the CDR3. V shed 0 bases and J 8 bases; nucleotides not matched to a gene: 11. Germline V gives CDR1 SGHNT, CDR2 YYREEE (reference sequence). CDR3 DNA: TGTGCCAGCAGCTTGGGGGTAGCGGGGACGAGTCGTACGCAGTATTTT. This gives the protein CASSLGVAGTSRTQYF.

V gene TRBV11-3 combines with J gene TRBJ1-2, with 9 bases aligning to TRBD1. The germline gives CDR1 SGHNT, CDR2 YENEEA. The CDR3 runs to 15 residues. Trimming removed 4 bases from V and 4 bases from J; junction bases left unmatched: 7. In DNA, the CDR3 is TGTGCCAGCAGCTATAACCCGGGACAGGGCTATGGCTACACCTTC. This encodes CASSYNPGQGYGYTF. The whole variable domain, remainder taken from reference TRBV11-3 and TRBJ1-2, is EAGVVQSPRYKIIEKKQPVAFWCNPISGHNTLYWYLQNLGQGPELLIRYENEEAVDDSQLPKDRFSAERLKGVDSTLKIQPAELGDSAVYLCASSYNPGQGYGYTFGSGTRLTVV.

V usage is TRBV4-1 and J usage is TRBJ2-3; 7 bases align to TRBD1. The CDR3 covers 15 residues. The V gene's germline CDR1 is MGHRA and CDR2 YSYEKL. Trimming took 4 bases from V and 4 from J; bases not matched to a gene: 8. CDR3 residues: CASSLKWTGPDTQYF. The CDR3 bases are TGCGCCAGCAGCCTAAAATGGACAGGCCCAGATACGCAGTATTTT.

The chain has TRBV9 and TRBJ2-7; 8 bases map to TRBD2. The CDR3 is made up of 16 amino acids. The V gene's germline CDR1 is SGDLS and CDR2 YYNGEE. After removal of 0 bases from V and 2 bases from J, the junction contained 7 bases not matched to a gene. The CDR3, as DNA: TGTGCCAGCAGCGTAGGCCCAGCGGGGGAAACCTACGAGCAGTACTTC. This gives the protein CASSVGPAGETYEQYF.

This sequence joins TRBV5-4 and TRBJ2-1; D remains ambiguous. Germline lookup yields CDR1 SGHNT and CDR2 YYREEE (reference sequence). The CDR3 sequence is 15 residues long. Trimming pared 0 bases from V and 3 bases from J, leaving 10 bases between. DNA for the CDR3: TGTGCCAGCAGCTTGGACAGAGAAGTCTACAATGAGCAGTTCTTC. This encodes CASSLDREVYNEQFF.

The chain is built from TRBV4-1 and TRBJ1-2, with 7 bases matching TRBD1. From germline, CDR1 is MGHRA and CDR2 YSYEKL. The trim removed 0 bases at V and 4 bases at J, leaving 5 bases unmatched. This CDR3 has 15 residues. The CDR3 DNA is TGCGCCAGCAGCCAAGATCCGACAGGGATCTATGGCTACACCTTC. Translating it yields CASSQDPTGIYGYTF.

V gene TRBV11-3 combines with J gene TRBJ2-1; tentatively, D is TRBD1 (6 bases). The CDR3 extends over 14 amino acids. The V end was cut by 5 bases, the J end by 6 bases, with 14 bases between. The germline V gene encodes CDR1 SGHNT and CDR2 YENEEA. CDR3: CASSPQLGGNEQFF. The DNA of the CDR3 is TGTGCCAGCAGCCCTCAATTAGGGGGCAATGAGCAGTTCTTC. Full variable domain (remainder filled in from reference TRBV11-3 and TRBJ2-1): EAGVVQSPRYKIIEKKQPVAFWCNPISGHNTLYWYLQNLGQGPELLIRYENEEAVDDSQLPKDRFSAERLKGVDSTLKIQPAELGDSAVYLCASSPQLGGNEQFFGPGTRLTVL.

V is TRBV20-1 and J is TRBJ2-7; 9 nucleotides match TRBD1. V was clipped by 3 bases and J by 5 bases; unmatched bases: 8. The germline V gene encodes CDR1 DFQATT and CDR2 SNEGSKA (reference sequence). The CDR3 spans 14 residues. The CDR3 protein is CSASGQGLGHEQYF. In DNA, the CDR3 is TGCAGTGCTAGTGGACAGGGGTTGGGCCACGAGCAGTACTTC.

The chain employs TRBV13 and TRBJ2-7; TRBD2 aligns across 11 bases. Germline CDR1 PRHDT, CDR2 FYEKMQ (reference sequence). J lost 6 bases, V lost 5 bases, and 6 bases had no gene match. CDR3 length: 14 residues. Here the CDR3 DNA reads TGTGCCAGCAGCATTAGCGGGGGGGTTCTCGAGCAGTACTTC. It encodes CASSISGGVLEQYF.

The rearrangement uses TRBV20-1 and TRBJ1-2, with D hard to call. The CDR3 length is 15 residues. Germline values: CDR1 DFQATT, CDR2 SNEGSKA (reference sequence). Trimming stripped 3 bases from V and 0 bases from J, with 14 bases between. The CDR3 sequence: CSASSALGSNYGYTF. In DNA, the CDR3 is TGCAGTGCTAGTTCGGCCCTAGGTTCTAACTATGGCTACACCTTC.

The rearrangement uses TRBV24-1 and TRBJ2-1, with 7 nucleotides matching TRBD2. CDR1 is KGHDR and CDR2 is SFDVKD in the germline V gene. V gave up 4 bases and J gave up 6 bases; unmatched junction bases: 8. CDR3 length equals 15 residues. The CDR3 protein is CATSDRIAGVNEQFF. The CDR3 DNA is TGTGCCACCAGTGACCGGATAGCGGGCGTCAATGAGCAGTTCTTC.

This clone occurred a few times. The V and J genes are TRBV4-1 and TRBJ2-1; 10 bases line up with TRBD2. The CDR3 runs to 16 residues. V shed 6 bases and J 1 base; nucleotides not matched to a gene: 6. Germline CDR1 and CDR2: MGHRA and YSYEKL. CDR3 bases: TGCGCCAGCAGGCAATCTAGCGGGAGTTCCTACAATGAGCAGTTCTTC. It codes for CASRQSSGSSYNEQFF.

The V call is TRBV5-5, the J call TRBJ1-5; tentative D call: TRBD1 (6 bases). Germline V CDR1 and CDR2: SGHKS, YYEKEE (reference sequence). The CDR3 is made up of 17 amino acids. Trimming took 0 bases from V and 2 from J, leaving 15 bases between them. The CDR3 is CASSLGPFAGGNQPQHF. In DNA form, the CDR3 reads TGTGCCAGCAGCTTGGGACCCTTTGCAGGGGGCAATCAGCCCCAGCATTTT. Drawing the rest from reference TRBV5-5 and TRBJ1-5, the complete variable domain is DAGVTQSPTHLIKTRGQQVTLRCSPISGHKSVSWYQQVLGQGPQFIFQYYEKEERGRGNFPDRFSARQFPNYSSELNVNALLLGDSALYLCASSLGPFAGGNQPQHFGDGTRLSIL.

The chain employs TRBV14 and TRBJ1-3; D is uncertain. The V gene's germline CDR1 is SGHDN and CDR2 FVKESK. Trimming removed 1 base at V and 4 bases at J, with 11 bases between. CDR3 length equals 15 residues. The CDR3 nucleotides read TGTGCCAGCAGCCAAGTCGGTCTCCCGGGAAACACCATATATTTT. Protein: CASSQVGLPGNTIYF.

CDR3 loop: CASRRTAANTEAFF. The CDR3 coding sequence is TGTGCCAGCAGGCGGACAGCCGCGAACACTGAAGCTTTCTTT. This rearrangement joins TRBV6-5 to TRBJ1-1; perhaps TRBD1 as D (6 bases). The CDR3 is 14 amino acids. Germline V gene data show CDR1 as MNHEY and CDR2 as SVGAGI. V dropped 6 bases and J dropped 1 base, with 12 bases sitting between them.

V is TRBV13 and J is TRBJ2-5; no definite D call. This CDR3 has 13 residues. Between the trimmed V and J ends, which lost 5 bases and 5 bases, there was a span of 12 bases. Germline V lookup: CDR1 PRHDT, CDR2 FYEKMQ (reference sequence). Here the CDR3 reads CASSGGQVETQYF. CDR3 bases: TGTGCCAGCAGCGGCGGCCAAGTGGAGACCCAGTACTTC. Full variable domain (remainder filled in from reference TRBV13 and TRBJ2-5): AAGVIQSPRHLIKEKRETATLKCYPIPRHDTVYWYQQGPGQDPQFLISFYEKMQSDKGSIPDRFSAQQFSDYHSELNMSSLELGDSALYFCASSGGQVETQYFGPGTRLLVL.

The CDR3 reads CASRRVGATNEKLFF. CDR3 DNA sequence: TGTGCCAGCCGCAGGGTAGGGGCAACTAATGAAAAACTGTTTTTT. The chain has TRBV2 and TRBJ1-4; TRBD1 is a possible D gene (5 bases). V was trimmed by 8 bases and J by 0 bases, leaving 13 bases between them. CDR3 length: 15 amino acids. Looked up from germline, CDR1 is SNHLY and CDR2 is FYNNEI.

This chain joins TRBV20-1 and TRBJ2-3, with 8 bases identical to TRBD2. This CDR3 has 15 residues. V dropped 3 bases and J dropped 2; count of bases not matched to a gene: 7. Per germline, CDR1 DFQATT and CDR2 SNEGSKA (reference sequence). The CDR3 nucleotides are TGCAGTGCTAGTGGGCGGGGGGTTACCACAGATACGCAGTATTTT. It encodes CSASGRGVTTDTQYF.

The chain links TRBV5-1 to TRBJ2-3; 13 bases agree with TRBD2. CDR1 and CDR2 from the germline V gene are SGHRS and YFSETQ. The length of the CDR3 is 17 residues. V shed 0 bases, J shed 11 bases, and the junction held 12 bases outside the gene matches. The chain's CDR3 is CASSLGTSGRAVRMQYF. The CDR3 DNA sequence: TGCGCCAGCAGCTTGGGAACTAGCGGGAGGGCCGTCAGGATGCAGTATTTT.

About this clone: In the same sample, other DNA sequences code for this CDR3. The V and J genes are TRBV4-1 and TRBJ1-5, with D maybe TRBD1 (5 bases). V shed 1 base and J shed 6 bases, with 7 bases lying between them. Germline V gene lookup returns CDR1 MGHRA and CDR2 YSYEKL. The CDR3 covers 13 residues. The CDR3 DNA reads TGCGCCAGCAGCCAAGTGGGGGGTCAGCCCCAGCATTTT. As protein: CASSQVGGQPQHF.

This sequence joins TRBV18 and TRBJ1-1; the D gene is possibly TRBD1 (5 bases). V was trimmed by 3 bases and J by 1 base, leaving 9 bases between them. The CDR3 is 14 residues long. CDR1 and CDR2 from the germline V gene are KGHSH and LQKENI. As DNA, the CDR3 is TGTGCCAGCTCACCTGGACACACGAACACTGAAGCTTTCTTT. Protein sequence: CASSPGHTNTEAFF.

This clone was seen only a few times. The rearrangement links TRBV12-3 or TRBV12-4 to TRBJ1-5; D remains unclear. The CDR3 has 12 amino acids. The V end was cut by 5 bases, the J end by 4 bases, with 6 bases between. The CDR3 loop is CASSQMNQPQHF. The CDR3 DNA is TGTGCCAGCAGTCAAATGAATCAGCCCCAGCATTTT.

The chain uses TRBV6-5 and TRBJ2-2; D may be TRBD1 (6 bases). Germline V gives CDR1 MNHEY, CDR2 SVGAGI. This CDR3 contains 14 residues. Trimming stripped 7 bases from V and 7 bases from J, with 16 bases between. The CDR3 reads CASTITGRGGELFF. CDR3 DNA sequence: TGTGCCAGCACCATCACAGGGCGCGGCGGGGAGCTGTTTTTT.

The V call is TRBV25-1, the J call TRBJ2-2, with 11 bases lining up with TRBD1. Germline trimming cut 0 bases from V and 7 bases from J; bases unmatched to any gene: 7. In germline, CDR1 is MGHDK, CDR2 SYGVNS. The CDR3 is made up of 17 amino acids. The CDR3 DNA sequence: TGTGCCAGCAGTGAATATCGGGGACAGGGGGGTAACGGGGAGCTGTTTTTT. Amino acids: CASSEYRGQGGNGELFF.

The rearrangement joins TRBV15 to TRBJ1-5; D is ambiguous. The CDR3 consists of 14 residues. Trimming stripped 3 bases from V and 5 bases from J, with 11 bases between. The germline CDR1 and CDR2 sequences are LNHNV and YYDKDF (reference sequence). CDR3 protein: CATSSNGEHQPQHF. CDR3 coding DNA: TGTGCCACCAGCAGTAACGGGGAACATCAGCCCCAGCATTTT.

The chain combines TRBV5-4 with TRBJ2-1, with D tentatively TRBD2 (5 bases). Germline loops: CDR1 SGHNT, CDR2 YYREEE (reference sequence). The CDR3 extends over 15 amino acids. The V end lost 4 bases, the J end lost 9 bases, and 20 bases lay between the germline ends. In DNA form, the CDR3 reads TGTGCCAGCAGCAGACGGCGGGCGGCGGAAGGTGAGCAGTTCTTC. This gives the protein CASSRRRAAEGEQFF.

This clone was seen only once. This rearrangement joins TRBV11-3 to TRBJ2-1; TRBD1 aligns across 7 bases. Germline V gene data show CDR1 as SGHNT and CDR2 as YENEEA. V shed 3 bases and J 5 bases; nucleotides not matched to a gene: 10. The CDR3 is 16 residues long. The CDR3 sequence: CASSFVQGRFDNEQFF. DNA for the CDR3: TGTGCCAGCAGCTTTGTACAGGGGCGTTTCGACAATGAGCAGTTCTTC.

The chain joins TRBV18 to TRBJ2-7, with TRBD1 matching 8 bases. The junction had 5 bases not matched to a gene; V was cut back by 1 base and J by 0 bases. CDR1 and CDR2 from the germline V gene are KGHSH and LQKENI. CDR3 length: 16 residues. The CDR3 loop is CASSPQQGANSYEQYF. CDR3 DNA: TGTGCCAGCTCACCACAGCAGGGGGCGAACTCCTACGAGCAGTACTTC.